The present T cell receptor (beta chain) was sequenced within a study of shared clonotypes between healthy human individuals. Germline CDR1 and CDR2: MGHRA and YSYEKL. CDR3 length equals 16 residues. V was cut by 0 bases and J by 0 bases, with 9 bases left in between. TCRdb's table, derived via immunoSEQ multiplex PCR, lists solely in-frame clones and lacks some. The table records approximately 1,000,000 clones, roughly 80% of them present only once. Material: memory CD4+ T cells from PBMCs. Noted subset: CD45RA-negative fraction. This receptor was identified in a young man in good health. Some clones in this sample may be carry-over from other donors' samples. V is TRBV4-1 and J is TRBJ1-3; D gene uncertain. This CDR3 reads CASSQEVPSSGNTIYF. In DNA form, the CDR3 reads TGCGCCAGCAGCCAAGAGGTACCCAGCTCTGGAAACACCATATATTTT.